Described below is a single T cell receptor beta chain sequence and its context. Its antigen is unidentified. This sample was included in a study of T cell clones after liver transplantation. Study overall: Third-party-reactive TCRbeta sequences from pre-transplant mixed lymphocyte reactions served as antigen-independent comparators. Samples came pre-transplant, pre-randomization before withdrawal, and post-randomization after withdrawal ended.

Generated by immunoSEQ multiplex PCR, the TCRdb table keeps only in-frame clones and is missing some. The sample lists around 100,000 clones, 82% occurring once. Sorting of unstimulated PBMCs yielded separate CD3+CD4+ and CD3+CD8+ fractions. V dropped 4 bases and J dropped 1 base, with 16 bases sitting between them. Per the germline V gene, CDR1 is SEHNR and CDR2 is FQNEAQ (reference sequence). The CDR3 covers 16 residues. Overall study results and limits: Conclusions were preliminary, with small, heterogeneous patient groups.

The source material was CD4+ T cells from blood, sampled before liver transplant. This chain uses TRBV7-9 with TRBJ2-5; tentative D call: TRBD2 (6 bases). This receptor was taken from a human donor who received a liver transplant. CDR3 amino acids: CASSSLAERPQETQYF. In DNA, the CDR3 is TGTGCCAGCAGCTCCTTAGCGGAGCGACCCCAAGAGACCCAGTACTTC.